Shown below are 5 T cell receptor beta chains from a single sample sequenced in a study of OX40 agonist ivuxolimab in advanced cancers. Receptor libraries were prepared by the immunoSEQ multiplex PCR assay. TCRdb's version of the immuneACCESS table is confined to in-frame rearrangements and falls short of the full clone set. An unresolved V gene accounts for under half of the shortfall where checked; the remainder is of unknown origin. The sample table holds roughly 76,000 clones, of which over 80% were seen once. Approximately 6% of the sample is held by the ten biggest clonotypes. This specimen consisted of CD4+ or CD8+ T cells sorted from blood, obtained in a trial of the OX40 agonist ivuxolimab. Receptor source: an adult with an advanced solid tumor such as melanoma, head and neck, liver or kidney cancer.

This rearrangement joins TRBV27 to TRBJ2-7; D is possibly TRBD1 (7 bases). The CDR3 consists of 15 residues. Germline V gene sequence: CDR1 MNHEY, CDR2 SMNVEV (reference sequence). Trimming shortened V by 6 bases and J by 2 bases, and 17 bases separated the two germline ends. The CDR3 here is CASSLYRGGAYEQYF. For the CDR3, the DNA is TGTGCCAGCAGCCTGTACAGGGGAGGCGCCTACGAGCAGTACTTC.

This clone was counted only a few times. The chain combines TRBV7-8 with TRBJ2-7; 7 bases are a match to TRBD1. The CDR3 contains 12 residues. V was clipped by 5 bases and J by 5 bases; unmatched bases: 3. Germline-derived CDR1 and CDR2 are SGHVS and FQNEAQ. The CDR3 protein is CASSPTGNEQYF. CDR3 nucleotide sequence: TGTGCCAGCAGCCCGACAGGGAACGAGCAGTACTTC.

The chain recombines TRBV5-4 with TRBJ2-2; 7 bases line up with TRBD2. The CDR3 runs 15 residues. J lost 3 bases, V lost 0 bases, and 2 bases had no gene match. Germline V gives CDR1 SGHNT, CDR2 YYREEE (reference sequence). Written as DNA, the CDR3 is TGTGCCAGCAGCTTGGATCTAGCGGACACCGGGGAGCTGTTTTTT. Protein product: CASSLDLADTGELFF.

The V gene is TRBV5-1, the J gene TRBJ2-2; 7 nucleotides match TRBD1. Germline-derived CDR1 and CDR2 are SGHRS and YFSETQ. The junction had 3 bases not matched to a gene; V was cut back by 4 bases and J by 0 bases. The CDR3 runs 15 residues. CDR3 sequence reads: CASSPGTANTGELFF. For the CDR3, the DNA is TGCGCCAGCAGCCCGGGGACAGCGAACACCGGGGAGCTGTTTTTT.

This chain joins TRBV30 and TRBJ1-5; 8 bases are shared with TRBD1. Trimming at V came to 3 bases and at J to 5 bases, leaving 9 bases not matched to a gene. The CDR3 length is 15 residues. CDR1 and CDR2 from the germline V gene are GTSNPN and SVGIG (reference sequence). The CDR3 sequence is CAWRGPTGAYQPQHF. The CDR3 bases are TGTGCCTGGAGAGGTCCGACAGGGGCCTATCAGCCCCAGCATTTT.